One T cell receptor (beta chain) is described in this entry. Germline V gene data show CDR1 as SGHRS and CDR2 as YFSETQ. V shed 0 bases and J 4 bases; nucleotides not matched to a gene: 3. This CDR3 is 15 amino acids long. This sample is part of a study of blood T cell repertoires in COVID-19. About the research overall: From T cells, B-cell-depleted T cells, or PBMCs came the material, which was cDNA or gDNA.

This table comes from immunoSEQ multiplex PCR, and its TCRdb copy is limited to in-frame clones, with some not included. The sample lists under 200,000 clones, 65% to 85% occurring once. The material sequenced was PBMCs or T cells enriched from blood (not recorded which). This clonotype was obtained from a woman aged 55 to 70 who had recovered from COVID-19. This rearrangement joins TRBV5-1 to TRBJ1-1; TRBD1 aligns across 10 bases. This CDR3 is CASSLVGQGITEAFF. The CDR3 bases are TGCGCCAGCAGCTTGGTGGGACAGGGGATCACTGAAGCTTTCTTT.